These 20 T cell receptor beta chains share one sample of origin, sequenced in a study of tumor and adjacent non-tumor tissue in lung cancer. RNA was extracted from bulk tissue without any cell sorting. A modified ARM-PCR protocol with three rounds of nested PCR amplified TCRbeta. TCRdb reprocessed the multiplex PCR reads with MiXCR, giving one entry per CDR3 protein. The sample yields 120,000 or so distinct CDR3 sequences, over 65% seen once. The sample taken for sequencing was lung tumor tissue. These TCRs come from a man aged 25-45 years with non-small cell lung cancer.

Notes on this clonotype: At one end, the junction sequence differs from germline, possibly due to a read error. The chain has TRBV13 and TRBJ2-1; D possibly matches TRBD1 or TRBD2 (5 bases each). The CDR3 is 16 amino acids. The germline CDR1 and CDR2 sequences are PRHDT and FYEKMQ (reference sequence). CDR3 nucleotide sequence: TGTGACAGCAGCTTAGTCGAAGGGACGCCTTACAATGAGCAGTTCTTC. Translation: CDSSLVEGTPYNEQFF.

For this clonotype: With a much larger clone just one base away, this may be a read error. This sequence joins TRBV12-3 or TRBV12-4 and TRBJ1-2, with D perhaps matching TRBD1 (5 bases). Between the trimmed V and J ends, which lost 3 bases and 10 bases, there was a span of 12 bases. CDR3 length equals 12 residues. CDR3 residues: CASSFGGFDYTF. CDR3 DNA sequence: TGTGCCAGCAGTTTCGGGGGGTTTGACTACACCTTC.

Many counts were recorded for this clonotype. The chain employs TRBV12-3 or TRBV12-4 and TRBJ2-2; D possibly corresponds to TRBD2 (6 bases). CDR3 length: 16 amino acids. The V and J ends lost 3 bases and 4 bases respectively, with 15 bases between them. The CDR3 region has the DNA TGTGCCAGCAGTTTCGGCCAGGGAGGATTCACCGGGGAGCTGTTTTTT. It encodes CASSFGQGGFTGELFF.

Concerning this clonotype: At one end, the junction sequence differs from germline, possibly due to a read error. The chain carries TRBV11-3 and TRBJ2-1; D may be TRBD2 (5 bases). The germline CDR1 and CDR2 sequences are SGHNT and YENEEA. This CDR3 is 13 amino acids long. The CDR3 spells CAISLGRVNEQFF. The DNA for the CDR3 is TGTGCCATCAGCTTAGGGCGGGTTAATGAGCAGTTCTTC.

The chain is built from TRBV20-1 and TRBJ1-5; D could derive from TRBD1 or TRBD2 (5 bases each). The J call may be faulty, since TRBJ2-3 better matches the DNA end. The CDR3 totals 13 residues. The germline CDR1 and CDR2 sequences are DFQATT and SNEGSKA (reference sequence). The chain's CDR3 is CSARLGVDQPQYF. CDR3 in DNA: TGCAGTGCTAGATTGGGGGTGGATCAGCCCCAGTATTTT.

A word on this clonotype: Since a much larger clone is just one base distant, this may be a read error. The missing conserved phenylalanine or tryptophan at the end of this CDR3 makes a read error likely. V gene TRBV6-4 combines with J gene TRBJ2-2, with D unresolved. Germline loops: CDR1 MRHNA, CDR2 SNTAGT. V lost 0 bases, J lost 4 bases, and 3 bases lay in between. The length of the CDR3 is 13 residues. The CDR3 sequence: CASSDSSTGELFY. DNA for the CDR3: TGTGCCAGCAGTGACTCTAGCACCGGGGAGCTGTTTTAT.

On this clonotype: A much larger clone is a single base away; this may be a read error. The V and J genes are TRBV20-1 and TRBJ2-1; 8 bases line up with TRBD2. Germline loops: CDR1 DFQATT, CDR2 SNEGSKA (reference sequence). The CDR3 totals 14 residues. This chain's CDR3 is CGARRGGRDNEQFF. In DNA form, the CDR3 reads TGCGGTGCTAGACGGGGGGGCCGTGACAATGAGCAGTTCTTC.

This clonotype occurred many times. This chain connects TRBV5-1 to TRBJ2-1; D not certain. V shed 0 bases and J shed 0 bases, with 7 bases lying between them. The CDR3 consists of 15 residues. The germline CDR1 and CDR2 sequences are SGHRS and YFSETQ. The CDR3 region has the DNA TGCGCCAGCAGCTTGGTGCAGAGCTCCTACAATGAGCAGTTCTTC. Translating it yields CASSLVQSSYNEQFF.

This clonotype was picked up one time. An end of the junction does not agree with germline; a read error may underlie this. This sequence joins TRBV20-1 and TRBJ2-7; tentatively, D is TRBD2 (6 bases). The CDR3 has 14 amino acids. CDR1 and CDR2 (germline): DFQATT, SNEGSKA (reference sequence). In DNA, the CDR3 is TGCACTGCTAGAGATCTTGGAGGGTCTAACGAGCAATACTTC. Translating it yields CTARDLGGSNEQYF.

As to this clonotype: A read error may explain this, as a much larger clone is one base away. The V and J genes are TRBV29-1 and TRBJ1-1; unclear D gene. The CDR3 loop spans 13 amino acids. Germline-derived CDR1 and CDR2 are SQVTM and ANQGSEA. Written as DNA, the CDR3 is TGCAGCGTTGATCCGCGTAAGAACACTGAAGCTCTCTTT. Protein product: CSVDPRKNTEALF. Full variable domain (remainder filled in from reference TRBV29-1 and TRBJ1-1): SAVISQKPSRDICQRGTSLTIQCQVDSQVTMMFWYRQQPGQSLTLIATANQGSEATYESGFVIDKFPISRPNLTFSTLTVSNMSPEDSSIYLCSVDPRKNTEALFGQGTRLTVV.

This clonotype qualifies as medium-sized (0.01 to 0.1%). CDR3 coding DNA: TGCAGTGCCACGGGACTAGCGGGAGAAGATACGCAGTATTTT. Its protein is CSATGLAGEDTQYF. The chain joins TRBV20-1 to TRBJ2-3, with TRBD2 matching over 14 bases. The V gene's germline CDR1 is DFQATT and CDR2 SNEGSKA (reference sequence). V shed 6 bases, J shed 5 bases, and the junction held 4 bases outside the gene matches. The CDR3 length is 14 residues.

The rearrangement joins TRBV24-1 to TRBJ2-1; D is undetermined. The CDR3 totals 11 residues. CDR1 KGHDR and CDR2 SFDVKD come from the germline V gene. The ends were cut back, 4 bases at V and 10 bases at J, with 7 bases in the middle. The CDR3 is CATSEGKEQFF. The CDR3 DNA reads TGTGCCACCAGTGAGGGCAAGGAGCAGTTCTTC.

This clonotype was picked up one time. The chain couples TRBV11-2 to TRBJ2-7; maybe TRBD2 (5 bases). This CDR3 region has 15 residues. Germline CDR1 reads SGHAT; CDR2 reads FQNNGV. V lost 7 bases, J lost 3 bases, and 19 bases lay in between. CDR3 sequence reads: CASNPRRLAGYEQYF. The CDR3 nucleotides are TGTGCCAGCAACCCCCGACGGCTAGCAGGCTACGAGCAGTACTTC.

As regards this clonotype: Just one base apart from a much larger clone, this may be a read error. No conserved phenylalanine or tryptophan ends this CDR3, so it is likely a read error. The chain couples TRBV20-1 to TRBJ2-5; no clear D. The germline CDR1 and CDR2 sequences are DFQATT and SNEGSKA (reference sequence). The CDR3 totals 14 residues. Trimming cost V 3 bases and J 4 bases, with 15 bases left between them. The CDR3 loop reads CSARGHPVRETQYS. Here the CDR3 DNA reads TGCAGTGCTAGGGGCCACCCCGTTCGAGAGACCCAGTACTCC.

Of note for this clonotype: This may stem from a read error, because a much larger clone lies one nucleotide away. The chain links TRBV4-3 to TRBJ1-4, with D unclear. Trimming shortened V by 3 bases and J by 3 bases, and 11 bases separated the two germline ends. Per germline, CDR1 LGHNA and CDR2 YSLEER. The CDR3 is 15 amino acids. CDR3 protein: CASSHGVSSNEKLFF. The CDR3 coding sequence is TGCGCCAGCAGCCATGGCGTGTCTTCTAATGAAAAACTGTTTTTT.

As concerns this clonotype: One junction end disagrees with the germline gene, perhaps due to a read error. The rearrangement links TRBV12-3 or TRBV12-4 to TRBJ1-1; perhaps TRBD1 as D (5 bases). The CDR3 totals 15 residues. The CDR3 loop is CASSLYGGPGTEAFF. The CDR3, as DNA: TGTGCCAGTAGTTTATATGGGGGTCCGGGCACTGAGGCTTTCTTT.

This clonotype occurred a few times. The junction differs from germline at one of its ends, possibly a read error. The J gene is TRBJ2-5, the V gene TRBV20-1; D assignment may be TRBD1 or TRBD2 (5 bases each). The CDR3 has 15 residues. Germline V CDR1 and CDR2: DFQATT, SNEGSKA (reference sequence). The DNA of the CDR3 is TGCAGTGATAGAGACCTAACCGGGACGCCGGAGACCCAGTACTTC. Amino acids: CSDRDLTGTPETQYF.

In this sample, this clonotype turned up many times. The chain is built from TRBV5-4 and TRBJ1-1; unclear D gene. Germline loops: CDR1 SGHNT, CDR2 YYREEE (reference sequence). The CDR3 contains 11 residues. The ends were cut back, 2 bases at V and 7 bases at J, with 6 bases in the middle. The CDR3 nucleotides read TGTGCCAGCAGCTTCTGGAGTGAAGCTTTCTTT. It translates to CASSFWSEAFF.

A remark on this clonotype: Germline and junction disagree at one end, which may indicate a read error. This sequence joins TRBV5-1 and TRBJ2-5; D gene ambiguous. Per the germline V gene, CDR1 is SGHRS and CDR2 is YFSETQ. The CDR3 extends over 12 amino acids. Written as DNA, the CDR3 is TGCGCCAGCAGATATGGAGAGGAGACCCAGCACTTC. It yields the protein CASRYGEETQHF.

This clonotype was seen ten or more times. The chain carries TRBV20-1 and TRBJ2-7; 10 nucleotides match TRBD1. Germline V gene data show CDR1 as DFQATT and CDR2 as SNEGSKA (reference sequence). This CDR3 is 14 amino acids long. V shed 5 bases, J shed 7 bases, and the junction held 11 bases outside the gene matches. In DNA, the CDR3 is TGCAGTGCTTCCTACCGGGACAGGGGTGAGGAGCAGTACTTC. It codes for CSASYRDRGEEQYF.